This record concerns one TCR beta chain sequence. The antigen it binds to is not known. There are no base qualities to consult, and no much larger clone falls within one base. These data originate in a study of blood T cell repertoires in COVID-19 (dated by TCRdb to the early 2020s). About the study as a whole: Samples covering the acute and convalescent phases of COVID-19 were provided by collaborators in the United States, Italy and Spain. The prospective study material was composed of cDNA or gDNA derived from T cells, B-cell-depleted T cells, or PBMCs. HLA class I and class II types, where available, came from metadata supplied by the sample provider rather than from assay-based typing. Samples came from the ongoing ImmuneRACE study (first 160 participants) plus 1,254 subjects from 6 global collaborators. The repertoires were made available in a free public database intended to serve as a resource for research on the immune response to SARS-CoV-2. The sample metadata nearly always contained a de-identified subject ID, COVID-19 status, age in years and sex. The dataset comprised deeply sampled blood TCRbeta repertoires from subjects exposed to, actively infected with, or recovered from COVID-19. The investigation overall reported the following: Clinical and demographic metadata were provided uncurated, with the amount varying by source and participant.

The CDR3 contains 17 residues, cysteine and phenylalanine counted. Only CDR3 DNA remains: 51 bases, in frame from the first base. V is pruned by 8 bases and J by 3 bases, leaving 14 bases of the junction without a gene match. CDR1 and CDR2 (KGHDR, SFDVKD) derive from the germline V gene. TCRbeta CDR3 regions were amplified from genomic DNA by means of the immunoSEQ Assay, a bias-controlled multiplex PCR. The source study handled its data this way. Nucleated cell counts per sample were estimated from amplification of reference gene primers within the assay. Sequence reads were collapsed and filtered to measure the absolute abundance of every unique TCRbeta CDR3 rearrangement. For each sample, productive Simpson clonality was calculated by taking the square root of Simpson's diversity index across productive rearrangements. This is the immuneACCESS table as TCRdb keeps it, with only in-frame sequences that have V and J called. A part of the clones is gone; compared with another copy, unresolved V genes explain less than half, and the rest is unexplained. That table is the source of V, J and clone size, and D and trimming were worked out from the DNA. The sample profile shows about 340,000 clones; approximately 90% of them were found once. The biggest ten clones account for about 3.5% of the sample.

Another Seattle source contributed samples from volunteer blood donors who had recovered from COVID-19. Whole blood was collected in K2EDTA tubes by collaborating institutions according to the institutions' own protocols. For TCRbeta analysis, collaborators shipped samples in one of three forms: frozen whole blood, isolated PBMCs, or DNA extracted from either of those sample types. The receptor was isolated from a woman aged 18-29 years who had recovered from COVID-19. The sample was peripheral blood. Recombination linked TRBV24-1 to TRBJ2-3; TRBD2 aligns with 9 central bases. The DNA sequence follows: TGTGCCACCATTGGTCCTAGCGGGAAAGAGGGGACAGATACGCAGTATTTT. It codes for CATIGPSGKEGTDTQYF.